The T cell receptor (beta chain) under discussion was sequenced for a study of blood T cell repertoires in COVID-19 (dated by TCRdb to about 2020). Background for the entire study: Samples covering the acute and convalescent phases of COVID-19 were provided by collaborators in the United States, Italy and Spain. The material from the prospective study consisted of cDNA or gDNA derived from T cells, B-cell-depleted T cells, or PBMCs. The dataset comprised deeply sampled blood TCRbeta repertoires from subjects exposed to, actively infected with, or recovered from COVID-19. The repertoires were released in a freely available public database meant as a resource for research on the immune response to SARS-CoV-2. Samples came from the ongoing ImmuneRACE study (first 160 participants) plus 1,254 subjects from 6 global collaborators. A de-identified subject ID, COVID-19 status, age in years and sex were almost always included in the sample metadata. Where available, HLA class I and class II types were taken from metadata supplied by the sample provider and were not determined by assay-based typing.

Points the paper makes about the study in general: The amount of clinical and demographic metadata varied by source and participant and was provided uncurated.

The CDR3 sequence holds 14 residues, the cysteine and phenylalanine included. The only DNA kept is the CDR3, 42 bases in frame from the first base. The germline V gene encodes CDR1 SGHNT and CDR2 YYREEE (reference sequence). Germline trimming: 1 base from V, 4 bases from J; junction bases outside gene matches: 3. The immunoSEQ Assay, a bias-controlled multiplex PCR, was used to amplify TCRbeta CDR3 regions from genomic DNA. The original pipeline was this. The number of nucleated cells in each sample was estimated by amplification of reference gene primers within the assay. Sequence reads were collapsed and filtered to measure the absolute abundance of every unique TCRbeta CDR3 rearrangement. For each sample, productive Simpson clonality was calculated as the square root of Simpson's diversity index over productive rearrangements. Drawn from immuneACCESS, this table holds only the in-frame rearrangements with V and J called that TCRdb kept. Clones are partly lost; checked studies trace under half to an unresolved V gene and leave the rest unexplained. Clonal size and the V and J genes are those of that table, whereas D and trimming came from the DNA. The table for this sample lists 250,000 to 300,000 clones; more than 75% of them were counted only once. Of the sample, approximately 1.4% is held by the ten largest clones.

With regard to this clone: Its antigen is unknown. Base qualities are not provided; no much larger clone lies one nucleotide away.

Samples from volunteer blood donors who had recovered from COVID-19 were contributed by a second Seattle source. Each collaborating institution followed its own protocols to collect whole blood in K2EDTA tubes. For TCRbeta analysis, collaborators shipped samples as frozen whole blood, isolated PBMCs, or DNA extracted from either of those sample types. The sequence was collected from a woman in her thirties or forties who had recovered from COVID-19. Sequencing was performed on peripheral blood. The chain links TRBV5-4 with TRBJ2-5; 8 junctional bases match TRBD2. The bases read TGTGCCAGCAGCTTGCGGGGGGGCCGAGAGACCCAGTACTTC. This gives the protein CASSLRGGRETQYF.